Shown below are 17 T cell receptor beta chains from a single sample sequenced in a study of blood T cell repertoires in COVID-19. The repertoire was sequenced with immunoSEQ multiplex PCR; TCRdb's copy has only in-frame clones and lacks some. Here the sample spans 55,000 to 85,000 clones, around nine tenths being singletons. Sequencing input: peripheral blood. The receptor set was obtained from a woman younger than 30 with acute or convalescent COVID-19.

The CDR3: CASSRQGVYEQYF. CDR3 DNA: TGTGCCAGCAGCCGACAGGGGGTCTACGAGCAGTACTTC. V is TRBV5-4 and J is TRBJ2-7; TRBD1 aligns across 9 bases. Germline lookup yields CDR1 SGHNT and CDR2 YYREEE (reference sequence). The V segment lost 4 bases and the J segment 3 bases; nucleotides outside the gene matches: 2. The CDR3 runs to 13 residues. Looking up the rest from reference TRBV5-4 and TRBJ2-7 gives the full variable domain: ETGVTQSPTHLIKTRGQQVTLRCSSQSGHNTVSWYQQALGQGPQFIFQYYREEENGRGNFPPRFSGLQFPNYSSELNVNALELDDSALYLCASSRQGVYEQYFGPGTRLTVT.

Here the CDR3 reads CASSEWGDHSYNEQFF. CDR3 in DNA: TGTGCCAGCAGTGAATGGGGGGACCATTCCTACAATGAGCAGTTCTTC. The rearrangement links TRBV25-1 to TRBJ2-1; the D gene is possibly TRBD2 (6 bases). The germline gives CDR1 MGHDK, CDR2 SYGVNS. Trimming shortened V by 1 base and J by 1 base, and 11 bases separated the two germline ends. The CDR3 is 16 residues long. The full variable domain, rest sourced from reference TRBV25-1 and TRBJ2-1, is EADIYQTPRYLVIGTGKKITLECSQTMGHDKMYWYQQDPGMELHLIHYSYGVNSTEKGDLSSESTVSRIRTEHFPLTLESARPSHTSQYLCASSEWGDHSYNEQFFGPGTRLTVL.

V gene TRBV6-1 combines with J gene TRBJ1-1; D gene unclear. Germline CDR1 reads MNHNS; CDR2 reads SASEGT. The CDR3 is made up of 16 amino acids. The V gene lost 0 bases and the J gene lost 0 bases, with 11 bases spanning the gap. For the CDR3, the DNA is TGTGCCAGCAGTGAAGCATGGCAGTCAATGAACACTGAAGCTTTCTTT. Its translation: CASSEAWQSMNTEAFF.

This clone was seen just once. CDR3 sequence (DNA): TGTGCCATCAGTGAAGGGGCCGACACCGGGGAGCTGTTTTTT. The encoded protein is CAISEGADTGELFF. The rearrangement uses TRBV10-3 and TRBJ2-2; the D gene is possibly TRBD1 (5 bases). V dropped 3 bases and J dropped 3 bases, with 8 bases sitting between them. The CDR3 length is 14 residues. Looked up from germline, CDR1 is ENHRY and CDR2 is SYGVKD.

In its sample, this clone was seen once. The rearrangement links TRBV27 to TRBJ1-2; maybe TRBD1 (6 bases). Per the germline V gene, CDR1 is MNHEY and CDR2 is SMNVEV (reference sequence). V lost 5 bases and J 3 bases, leaving 16 bases between the germline ends. The CDR3 is made up of 15 amino acids. DNA of the CDR3: TGTGCCAGCAGTCCGTCAGGGGTCCCCTACTATGGCTACACCTTC. This encodes CASSPSGVPYYGYTF.

J is TRBJ1-2 and V is TRBV7-9; maybe TRBD1 (5 bases). The length of the CDR3 is 12 residues. Germline CDR1 reads SEHNR; CDR2 reads FQNEAQ (reference sequence). V shed 1 base and J shed 8 bases, with 8 bases lying between them. CDR3 coding DNA: TGTGCCAGCAGCTTAGGGCCAGGGGGCTACACCTTC. Its translation is CASSLGPGGYTF.

For the CDR3, the DNA is TGTGCCACCAGCAGAGGGGGGGTTGGAGAGACCCAGTACTTC. Encoded protein: CATSRGGVGETQYF. The chain is built from TRBV15 and TRBJ2-5; possibly TRBD2 for D (6 bases). CDR3 length: 14 amino acids. Trimming removed 1 base from V and 4 bases from J, with 10 bases in between. Germline CDR1 reads LNHNV; CDR2 reads YYDKDF (reference sequence).

The chain is built from TRBV10-2 and TRBJ1-2; TRBD1 is a possible D gene (5 bases). Trimming removed 4 bases at V and 6 bases at J, with 12 bases between. CDR3 length: 13 residues. The germline CDR1 and CDR2 sequences are WSHSY and SAAADI. CDR3 bases: TGCGCCAGCAGTGGGAGGGGCGGCAATGGCTACACCTTC. This translates into CASSGRGGNGYTF.

The rearrangement uses TRBV6-5 and TRBJ1-5; D might be TRBD1 (6 bases). CDR3 size: 15 residues. CDR1 and CDR2 from the germline V gene are MNHEY and SVGAGI. V was trimmed by 7 bases and J by 2 bases, leaving 15 bases between them. CDR3: CASTHGEGGNQPQHF. The CDR3 coding sequence is TGTGCCAGCACTCACGGGGAGGGGGGCAATCAGCCCCAGCATTTT.

This clone was recorded only once. The CDR3, as DNA: TGTGCCACCCGGGACAGGGGGTTTATGAGCAATCAGCCCCAGCATTTT. This codes for CATRDRGFMSNQPQHF. V usage is TRBV28 and J usage is TRBJ1-5; 11 bases align to TRBD1. The CDR3 loop spans 16 amino acids. Germline CDR1 is MDHEN and CDR2 is SYDVKM. J was trimmed by 1 base and V by 10 bases; bases with no gene match: 9.

V gene TRBV7-2 combines with J gene TRBJ1-1, with TRBD1 identical over 8 bases. CDR1 and CDR2 from the germline V gene are SGHTA and FQGNSA. The CDR3 loop spans 13 amino acids. J was trimmed by 5 bases and V by 4 bases; bases with no gene match: 3. In nucleotides, the CDR3 is TGTGCCAGCAGCTACAGGGGGTTGACTGAAGCTTTCTTT. Its protein is CASSYRGLTEAFF. The full variable domain, completed using reference TRBV7-2 and TRBJ1-1, is GAGVSQSPSNKVTEKGKDVELRCDPISGHTALYWYRQSLGQGLEFLIYFQGNSAPDKSGLPSDRFSAERTGGSVSTLTIQRTQQEDSAVYLCASSYRGLTEAFFGQGTRLTVV.

J is TRBJ2-2 and V is TRBV5-6, with 7 bases identical to TRBD2. The CDR3 consists of 16 residues. With 0 bases clipped from V and 6 bases from J, the junction kept 8 bases outside the gene matches. Germline CDR1 and CDR2: SGHDT and YYEEEE. The CDR3 DNA follows: TGTGCCAGCAGCTTGGGGACTAGTTATGTGGCCGGGGAGCTGTTTTTT. Translating it yields CASSLGTSYVAGELFF.

The chain joins TRBV12-3 or TRBV12-4 to TRBJ2-5; 8 bases map to TRBD1. The CDR3 is made up of 13 amino acids. The V and J ends lost 5 bases and 5 bases, in that order; junction bases with no gene match: 4. In DNA form, the CDR3 reads TGTGCCAGCAGTAAGGGACAGGCGGAGACCCAGTACTTC. As protein: CASSKGQAETQYF.

In its sample, this clone was seen a few times. The chain combines TRBV6-5 with TRBJ1-6, with 10 bases that match TRBD1. The CDR3 runs 15 residues. Trimming took 7 bases from V and 10 from J; bases not matched to a gene: 10. Germline CDR1 is MNHEY and CDR2 is SVGAGI. CDR3 sequence reads: CASTITGTGESPLHF. CDR3 DNA: TGTGCCAGCACAATTACCGGGACAGGGGAATCACCCCTCCACTTT.

The J gene is TRBJ2-5, the V gene TRBV5-1, with TRBD2 identical over 13 bases. The V gene's germline CDR1 is SGHRS and CDR2 YFSETQ. J lost 2 bases, V lost 2 bases, and 0 bases had no gene match. The CDR3 runs to 15 residues. CDR3 sequence reads: CASSLLAGGQETQYF. Written as DNA, the CDR3 is TGCGCCAGCAGCTTACTAGCGGGGGGGCAAGAGACCCAGTACTTC.

The chain joins TRBV30 to TRBJ1-1, with a possible D match to TRBD1 (5 bases). The V end was cut by 4 bases, the J end by 0 bases, with 18 bases between. The germline gives CDR1 GTSNPN, CDR2 SVGIG (reference sequence). The CDR3 extends over 16 amino acids. The CDR3 nucleotides read TGTGCCTGGACGGGAGCCCAGGGCGGAATGAACACTGAAGCTTTCTTT. This sequence encodes CAWTGAQGGMNTEAFF.

The chain links TRBV6-5 to TRBJ1-2, with D uncertain. Germline V lookup: CDR1 MNHEY, CDR2 SVGAGI. V was cut by 0 bases and J by 4 bases, with 15 bases left in between. The CDR3 extends over 16 amino acids. CDR3 nucleotide sequence: TGTGCCAGCAGTTACTCGATCGACTTCGAGGGCTATGGCTACACCTTC. Encoded protein: CASSYSIDFEGYGYTF.